Listed here are 32 T cell receptor beta chains from one sample, sequenced in a study of T cell repertoires in cytomegalovirus infection (dated by TCRdb to between 2018 and 2021). Data came from an Illumina HiSeq 1500. TCRdb handled the public reads itself, with Q25 trimming in fastp and clone calling in MiXCR, and kept productive beta chains. Duplicate CDR3 protein sequences are folded into a single record with the most common DNA and genes. The sample table holds some 300,000 distinct CDR3 sequences, of which around 13% were seen once. The ten top clones hold 8.5% to 9% of the sample. Input material: PBMCs. The receptors were sampled from a human donor in good health (CMV status not recorded). Some clones in this sample may be carry-over from other donors' samples.

This clonotype was found many times. The chain is built from TRBV7-2 and TRBJ2-7; 10 bases are shared with TRBD1. There are 17 residues in the CDR3. CDR1 and CDR2 (germline): SGHTA, FQGNSA. Trimming removed 2 bases from V and 4 bases from J; junction bases left unmatched: 11. As DNA, the CDR3 is TGTGCCAGCAGCTTAAGATCTCCTCGGACAGGGGGTTACGAGCAGTACTTC. Its translation is CASSLRSPRTGGYEQYF.

In its sample, this clonotype was seen a few times. This chain uses TRBV25-1 with TRBJ1-6; 7 bases are shared with TRBD1. Trimming removed 6 bases from V and 9 bases from J; junction bases left unmatched: 8. Germline V gene lookup returns CDR1 MGHDK and CDR2 SYGVNS. The CDR3 extends over 14 amino acids. The CDR3 sequence: CASRTGTVSSPLHF. Here the CDR3 DNA reads TGTGCCAGCAGAACCGGGACAGTCTCTTCACCCCTCCACTTT. Together with reference TRBV25-1 and TRBJ1-6, the CDR3 gives the full variable domain: EADIYQTPRYLVIGTGKKITLECSQTMGHDKMYWYQQDPGMELHLIHYSYGVNSTEKGDLSSESTVSRIRTEHFPLTLESARPSHTSQYLCASRTGTVSSPLHFGNGTRLTVT.

This clonotype was counted at least ten times. The CDR3: CASSLHGRGGTDTQYF. CDR3 coding DNA: TGTGCCAGCAGCTTACACGGCAGGGGGGGCACAGATACGCAGTATTTT. This chain links TRBV7-2 with TRBJ2-3; possible D gene TRBD1, 7 bases. The germline CDR1 and CDR2 sequences are SGHTA and FQGNSA. This CDR3 spans 16 amino acids. V lost 2 bases, J lost 1 base, and 13 bases lay in between.

The chain carries TRBV6-2 or TRBV6-3 and TRBJ2-2; D is perhaps TRBD2 (6 bases). The germline V and J ends were trimmed by 6 bases and 5 bases, with 19 bases remaining between them. Germline V gene sequence: CDR1 MNHEY, CDR2 SVGEGT. The CDR3 is 16 residues long. CDR3 DNA: TGTGCCAGCAGCCATACCGGAGGGGCGGAAACCGGGGAGCTGTTTTTT. Its protein is CASSHTGGAETGELFF.

This clonotype was observed at least ten times. The chain carries TRBV12-3 or TRBV12-4 and TRBJ2-1, with 11 bases fitting TRBD2. The CDR3 consists of 15 residues. V lost 3 bases and J lost 7; bases outside the gene matches: 5. The CDR3 nucleotides read TGTGCCAGCAGTTTTTTCACTAGCGGGGGTAATGAGCAGTTCTTC. This sequence encodes CASSFFTSGGNEQFF.

This clonotype was observed a few times. The V and J genes are TRBV18 and TRBJ2-1; tentatively, D is TRBD2 (5 bases). CDR1 and CDR2 (germline): KGHSH, LQKENI. The V end lost 3 bases, the J end lost 9 bases, and 12 bases lay between the germline ends. The CDR3 consists of 13 residues. The CDR3 loop is CASSPPRGGEQFF. CDR3 coding DNA: TGTGCCAGCTCACCCCCACGAGGAGGTGAGCAGTTCTTC.

The chain carries TRBV7-2 and TRBJ2-7; D is uncertain. This CDR3 has 15 amino acids. From germline, CDR1 is SGHTA and CDR2 FQGNSA. Trimming pared 4 bases from V and 9 bases from J, leaving 22 bases between. The CDR3: CASSSESPLSISQYF. The CDR3 region has the DNA TGTGCCAGCAGCTCGGAATCCCCCCTCAGTATCTCGCAGTACTTC.

CDR3 nucleotide sequence: TGTGCCAGCAGTAATGCGGCTATCTATGGCTACACCTTC. Translating it yields CASSNAAIYGYTF. The chain is built from TRBV28 and TRBJ1-2, with D uncertain. Germline CDR1 reads MDHEN; CDR2 reads SYDVKM. CDR3 length equals 13 residues. V was cut by 5 bases and J by 4 bases, with 11 bases left in between.

This clonotype was counted at least ten times. The rearrangement links TRBV28 to TRBJ1-5; TRBD1 aligns across 7 bases. With V trimmed by 5 bases and J by 11 bases, 12 bases remained unmatched. Germline values: CDR1 MDHEN, CDR2 SYDVKM. This CDR3 region has 14 residues. DNA of the CDR3: TGTGCCAGCAGTGGGACAGACCATGGAATGTCCCAGCATTTT. It translates to CASSGTDHGMSQHF. The full variable domain, rest sourced from reference TRBV28 and TRBJ1-5, is DVKVTQSSRYLVKRTGEKVFLECVQDMDHENMFWYRQDPGLGLRLIYFSYDVKMKEKGDIPEGYSVSREKKERFSLILESASTNQTSMYLCASSGTDHGMSQHFGDGTRLSIL.

The chain uses TRBV18 and TRBJ2-1; the match to TRBD1 covers 7 bases. After removal of 4 bases from V and 3 bases from J, the junction contained 6 bases not matched to a gene. Germline CDR1 is KGHSH and CDR2 is LQKENI. The CDR3 has 15 residues. The CDR3 loop reads CASSLGDSIYNEQFF. DNA for the CDR3: TGTGCCAGCTCACTTGGGGACAGCATCTACAATGAGCAGTTCTTC.

This clonotype was observed a few times. This chain links TRBV20-1 with TRBJ1-2, with D maybe TRBD1 (6 bases). Looked up from germline, CDR1 is DFQATT and CDR2 is SNEGSKA (reference sequence). The length of the CDR3 is 14 residues. The V gene lost 0 bases and the J gene lost 4 bases, with 12 bases spanning the gap. CDR3 nucleotide sequence: TGCAGTGCTAGAGATTCGAGGACAGCCTATGGCTACACCTTC. Translating gives CSARDSRTAYGYTF.

This clonotype was detected only a few times. The genes are TRBV6-4 and TRBJ2-3, with D unclear. Germline loops: CDR1 MRHNA, CDR2 SNTAGT. The CDR3 covers 15 residues. With 2 bases removed from V and 2 bases from J, the gap between germline ends came to 11 bases. CDR3 DNA sequence: TGTGCCAGCAGTGACAGGGTGGGTGACACAGATACGCAGTATTTT. It yields the protein CASSDRVGDTDTQYF.

The chain uses TRBV28 and TRBJ2-6, with D uncertain. The germline V gene has CDR1 MDHEN and CDR2 SYDVKM. CDR3 length equals 15 residues. The V end was cut by 6 bases, the J end by 2 bases, with 11 bases between. As DNA, the CDR3 is TGTGCCAGCAGCCCCCTTACTCCTGGGGCCAACGTCCTGACTTTC. As protein: CASSPLTPGANVLTF.

At least ten counts were recorded for this clonotype. This chain uses TRBV6-1 with TRBJ1-5; D is perhaps TRBD1 (6 bases). This CDR3 has 14 residues. Germline values: CDR1 MNHNS, CDR2 SASEGT. Trimming took 7 bases from V and 7 from J, leaving 17 bases between them. In DNA form, the CDR3 reads TGTGCCAGCAATCAAGGGGGGCAGGGGCAGCCCCAGCATTTT. As protein: CASNQGGQGQPQHF.

The chain combines TRBV20-1 with TRBJ1-4; tentative D call: TRBD1 (5 bases). V was cut by 5 bases and J by 6 bases, with 13 bases left in between. This CDR3 has 13 amino acids. The V gene's germline CDR1 is DFQATT and CDR2 SNEGSKA (reference sequence). The CDR3 coding sequence is TGCAGTGCTTCCGCGGGACCGGATGAAAAACTGTTTTTT. It translates to CSASAGPDEKLFF.

CDR3: CASSPPLGTSGQSNQPQHF. The DNA for the CDR3 is TGTGCCAGCTCACCACCGCTGGGGACAAGCGGGCAGAGCAATCAGCCCCAGCATTTT. The chain recombines TRBV18 with TRBJ1-5; D might be TRBD1 (6 bases). Germline lookup yields CDR1 KGHSH and CDR2 LQKENI. The V gene lost 0 bases and the J gene lost 1 base, with 19 bases spanning the gap. The CDR3 is made up of 19 amino acids.

This clonotype was picked up a small number of times. The chain employs TRBV6-2 or TRBV6-3 and TRBJ2-1; no clear D gene. V was cut by 5 bases and J by 0 bases, with 8 bases left in between. The CDR3 has 14 residues. Germline V gives CDR1 MNHEY, CDR2 SVGEGT. The DNA of the CDR3 is TGTGCCAGCAGTGAGTTATCCTCCTACAATGAGCAGTTCTTC. It translates to CASSELSSYNEQFF.

The gene calls are TRBV20-1 and TRBJ2-5; D is unclear. Germline CDR1 and CDR2: DFQATT and SNEGSKA (reference sequence). The CDR3 spans 13 residues. The CDR3 protein is CTGHTDGQETQYF. CDR3 bases: TGCACCGGGCACACCGACGGGCAAGAGACCCAGTACTTC.

The CDR3 sequence: CASSASPTGTRPYNEQFF. CDR3 coding DNA: TGCGCCAGCAGCGCAAGTCCGACCGGGACTAGACCCTACAATGAGCAGTTCTTC. The chain recombines TRBV5-1 with TRBJ2-1; 8 positions agree with TRBD2. The CDR3 is 18 residues long. Looked up from germline, CDR1 is SGHRS and CDR2 is YFSETQ. The junction had 14 bases not matched to a gene; V was cut back by 4 bases and J by 2 bases.

This clonotype was recorded at least ten times. The chain joins TRBV7-8 to TRBJ2-1; D uncertain. The V and J ends lost 10 bases and 5 bases respectively, with 3 bases between them. The CDR3 covers 9 residues. Germline values: CDR1 SGHVS, CDR2 FQNEAQ. The CDR3, as DNA: TGTGCCACCGACAATGAGCAGTTCTTC. It codes for CATDNEQFF.

This clonotype was found many times. This chain joins TRBV5-1 and TRBJ1-1; TRBD1 agrees at 9 bases. The CDR3 has 17 residues. The germline V gene has CDR1 SGHRS and CDR2 YFSETQ. With 4 bases clipped from V and 1 base from J, the junction kept 11 bases outside the gene matches. CDR3 sequence (DNA): TGCGCCAGCAGCACGTACAGGGGGCGCATAGGGAACACTGAAGCTTTCTTT. Translating gives CASSTYRGRIGNTEAFF.

This clonotype was recorded at least ten times. V usage is TRBV28 and J usage is TRBJ1-5, with D maybe TRBD1 (5 bases). The germline V and J ends were trimmed by 8 bases and 3 bases, with 20 bases remaining between them. Germline V CDR1 and CDR2: MDHEN, SYDVKM. The CDR3 totals 16 residues. CDR3 loop: CASLTTKRRDNQPQHF. The CDR3, as DNA: TGTGCCAGCCTAACGACCAAACGCAGGGACAATCAGCCCCAGCATTTT. The full variable domain, rest sourced from reference TRBV28 and TRBJ1-5, is DVKVTQSSRYLVKRTGEKVFLECVQDMDHENMFWYRQDPGLGLRLIYFSYDVKMKEKGDIPEGYSVSREKKERFSLILESASTNQTSMYLCASLTTKRRDNQPQHFGDGTRLSIL.

This clonotype was recorded many times. The CDR3: CASHRDLAYNEQFF. CDR3 in DNA: TGTGCCAGCCACCGGGACTTGGCCTACAATGAGCAGTTCTTC. The V gene is TRBV7-2, the J gene TRBJ2-1; weak D call: TRBD2 (6 bases). Germline-derived CDR1 and CDR2 are SGHTA and FQGNSA. The V and J ends lost 8 bases and 2 bases respectively, with 13 bases between them. The CDR3 loop spans 14 amino acids. Together with reference TRBV7-2 and TRBJ2-1, the CDR3 gives the full variable domain: GAGVSQSPSNKVTEKGKDVELRCDPISGHTALYWYRQSLGQGLEFLIYFQGNSAPDKSGLPSDRFSAERTGGSVSTLTIQRTQQEDSAVYLCASHRDLAYNEQFFGPGTRLTVL.

This clonotype occurred a few times. V gene TRBV6-2 or TRBV6-3 combines with J gene TRBJ2-1; TRBD2 matches 8 bases. V shed 5 bases and J 7 bases; nucleotides not matched to a gene: 10. This CDR3 comprises 15 residues. Germline CDR1 is MNHEY and CDR2 is SVGEGT. The CDR3 spells CASSPGGAGKNEQFF. CDR3 DNA sequence: TGTGCCAGCAGTCCCGGGGGGGCGGGCAAGAATGAGCAGTTCTTC.

In this sample, this clonotype turned up a few times. The CDR3 bases are TGTGCCAGCAGTGTGGCCACCTTACGGTTCGGGAATGAGCAGTTCTTC. Amino acids: CASSVATLRFGNEQFF. The rearrangement links TRBV25-1 to TRBJ2-1; D is unresolved. V was trimmed by 4 bases and J by 7 bases, leaving 20 bases between them. CDR1 is MGHDK, CDR2 SYGVNS, per germline. The CDR3 is made up of 16 amino acids. The variable domain in full, completed from reference TRBV25-1 and TRBJ2-1, reads EADIYQTPRYLVIGTGKKITLECSQTMGHDKMYWYQQDPGMELHLIHYSYGVNSTEKGDLSSESTVSRIRTEHFPLTLESARPSHTSQYLCASSVATLRFGNEQFFGPGTRLTVL.

The V gene is TRBV14, the J gene TRBJ2-3; TRBD1 matches 9 bases. The V gene end was trimmed by 3 bases and the J gene end by 2 bases; junction bases not matched to a gene: 6. The CDR3 is 16 residues long. Germline lookup yields CDR1 SGHDN and CDR2 FVKESK. CDR3 bases: TGTGCCAGCAGCCAGGGGGACAGGGTAGTCACAGATACGCAGTATTTT. Its translation: CASSQGDRVVTDTQYF. Drawing the rest from reference TRBV14 and TRBJ2-3, the complete variable domain is EAGVTQFPSHSVIEKGQTVTLRCDPISGHDNLYWYRRVMGKEIKFLLHFVKESKQDESGMPNNRFLAERTGGTYSTLKVQPAELEDSGVYFCASSQGDRVVTDTQYFGPGTRLTVL.

In its sample, this clonotype was seen many times. The genes are TRBV6-1 and TRBJ1-2, with 9 positions matching TRBD1. The CDR3 sequence is 12 residues long. The germline V gene has CDR1 MNHNS and CDR2 SASEGT. Trimming removed 4 bases from V and 10 bases from J; junction bases left unmatched: 4. For the CDR3, the DNA is TGTGCCAGCAGTGGGACAGGGGTAGACTACACCTTC. It yields the protein CASSGTGVDYTF.

J is TRBJ2-7 and V is TRBV15; 7 positions match TRBD1. Germline CDR1 LNHNV, CDR2 YYDKDF (reference sequence). V lost 5 bases, J lost 3 bases, and 13 bases stayed unmatched. The CDR3 loop spans 16 amino acids. CDR3: CATSGSPMGQFYEQYF. Here the CDR3 DNA reads TGTGCCACCAGCGGATCCCCCATGGGACAGTTCTACGAGCAGTACTTC.

This clonotype came up a few times. This chain joins TRBV29-1 and TRBJ1-1; unclear D gene. Trimming pared 6 bases from V and 0 bases from J, leaving 14 bases between. This CDR3 region has 14 residues. The germline V gene encodes CDR1 SQVTM and CDR2 ANQGSEA. The DNA of the CDR3 is TGCAGCGTCCGACGGACGAACATGAACACTGAAGCTTTCTTT. It encodes CSVRRTNMNTEAFF.

This clonotype rates as medium-sized. V and J are TRBV7-6 and TRBJ1-3, with D possibly matching TRBD1 (6 bases). CDR1 is SGHVS and CDR2 is FNYEAQ in the germline V gene. The CDR3 totals 15 residues. Trimming left V 6 bases short and J 4 bases short, with 16 bases between. Here the CDR3 DNA reads TGTGCCAGCAGTTTCCAAGGGGGGTCCGGAAACACCATATATTTT. Protein: CASSFQGGSGNTIYF.

A few counts support this clonotype. CDR3 loop: CASSPGLRLGTQYF. Written as DNA, the CDR3 is TGTGCCAGCAGCCCCGGACTCCGGCTGGGTACGCAGTATTTT. The chain employs TRBV14 and TRBJ2-3, with D possibly TRBD2 on 5 matching bases. The CDR3 has 14 residues. Germline CDR1 reads SGHDN; CDR2 reads FVKESK. V gave up 4 bases and J gave up 8 bases, with 16 bases separating them.

This rearrangement joins TRBV7-2 to TRBJ2-3; D remains unclear. The V end lost 8 bases, the J end lost 2 bases, and 11 bases lay between the germline ends. Germline CDR1 reads SGHTA; CDR2 reads FQGNSA. The CDR3 extends over 13 amino acids. The CDR3 protein is CASCSLDTDTQYF. The CDR3 DNA follows: TGTGCCAGCTGCTCCCTAGACACAGATACGCAGTATTTT.